This T cell receptor beta chain is from a study of blood T cell repertoires in COVID-19. Looking at the study overall: The samples span acute and convalescent COVID-19 from the United States, Italy and Spain. Sources were T cells, B-cell-depleted T cells, or PBMCs; the material itself was cDNA or gDNA.

Source study methods: The assay estimated nucleated cells by amplifying reference gene primers. The table came from immunoSEQ multiplex PCR; TCRdb's copy has only in-frame clones and leaves some out. V, J and clone size reflect that table, while D and trimming were determined from the DNA. The sample holds 70,000 to 95,000 clones, roughly four fifths seen once. The CDR3 has 15 residues. Trimming took off 8 bases at V and 8 bases at J, with 21 bases between the two ends. CDR1 is LNHDA, CDR2 SQIVND, per germline (reference sequence). The chain joins TRBV19 to TRBJ1-4, with D tentatively TRBD1 (5 bases). What was sequenced was peripheral blood. This sequence originates from a woman aged 55-70 years with acute or convalescent COVID-19. The CDR3 bases are TGTGCCAGTGGAGCCGGTTTTGCGGGGGAGGAAAAACTGTTTTTT. Amino acid sequence: CASGAGFAGEEKLFF.